The rows below give T cell receptor beta chains drawn from one sample of a study of shared clonotypes between healthy human individuals. TCRdb's table, derived via immunoSEQ multiplex PCR, lists solely in-frame clones and lacks some. The profile shows 550,000 to 700,000 clones, 73% of them singletons. Material for sequencing was memory CD4+ T cells sorted from blood. The receptors were gathered from a woman aged 30 to 39 in good health. Each CDR3 is given without its conserved first and last residue. Fields, in order: V gene, J gene, CDR3 protein.

>TRBV11-1|TRBJ2-7
ASSLAGVRSYEQY
>TRBV30|TRBJ2-7
AWSGIAADEQY
>TRBV4-1|TRBJ2-7
ASSQSVSRIFEQY
>TRBV5-1|TRBJ2-7
ASSPDPGQLYEQY
>TRBV7-7|TRBJ2-1
ASSLGQGAYNEQF
>TRBV7-8|TRBJ2-1
ASSSGGSGSGRYNEQF
>TRBV7-2|TRBJ1-1
ASSETVNTEAF
>TRBV19|TRBJ1-1
ASSSQTGAWTEAF
>TRBV6-1|TRBJ2-7
ASKAIISSYEQY
>TRBV28|TRBJ2-7
ASSVQGYEQY
>TRBV28|TRBJ1-5
ASRGTTENQPQH
>TRBV11-3|TRBJ2-1
ASSNKFNEQF
>TRBV28|TRBJ1-5
ASRKGVGNQPQH
>TRBV4-1|TRBJ2-1
ASSQGGVRVNEQF
>TRBV29-1|TRBJ2-3
SAGGAGTASGDTQY
>TRBV30|TRBJ1-2
AWSVQGEGDT
>TRBV29-1|TRBJ1-4
SAGLTGGGEKLF
>TRBV9|TRBJ1-3
ASSAGILSGNTIY
>TRBV28|TRBJ2-5
ASSLEGRAVETQY
>TRBV6-6|TRBJ2-3
ASSYAGKGTDTQY
>TRBV7-6|TRBJ1-1
ASSLLGQGYVGTEAF
>TRBV15|TRBJ2-1
ATSIRGEQF
>TRBV2|TRBJ2-4
ASSPTSEQNIQY
>TRBV7-8|TRBJ2-7
ASSSALDKRDYEQY
>TRBV29-1|TRBJ1-4
SVGRQGEKLF
>TRBV7-3|TRBJ2-2
ASSPSLMGGELF
>TRBV5-1|TRBJ2-5
ASSPQGLAGKETQY
>TRBV29-1|TRBJ1-3
SVERGRGAGNTIY
>TRBV18|TRBJ2-3
ASSPKTSGSLTDTQY
>TRBV7-7|TRBJ1-1
ASSLEAGTEAF
>TRBV2|TRBJ2-3
ASRRLTFVADTQY
>TRBV7-2|TRBJ2-7
ASSLKLLPVYEQY
>TRBV6-1|TRBJ1-3
ASSRGEGGNTIY
>TRBV28|TRBJ1-2
ASRTRPSGTGLANYGYT
>TRBV28|TRBJ1-1
ASSRGGMGTEAF
>TRBV7-2|TRBJ1-5
ASSLGLNSNQPQH
>TRBV10-3|TRBJ2-1
AISESGAGSYNEQF
>TRBV6-1|TRBJ2-7
ASSEARAGSHEQY
>TRBV19|TRBJ1-1
ASSAGTGVLWDTEAF
>TRBV20-1|TRBJ2-5
SASRAETQY
>TRBV9|TRBJ2-3
ASSVGASWTEGNTDTQY
>TRBV6-5|TRBJ1-2
ASSRLGGAGGYT
>TRBV28|TRBJ1-2
ASSLTGANYGYT
>TRBV6-6|TRBJ2-7
ASSRRTGSDEQY
>TRBV28|TRBJ2-1
ASSFTLELVRNEQF
>TRBV6-1|TRBJ2-5
ASSESLAWGGQY